This T cell receptor beta chain comes out of a study of control samples from healthy donors and cancer patients. Repertoires were generated with immunoSEQ multiplex PCR, while TCRdb's copy carries only in-frame clones and drops some. The data contain under 200,000 clones, 88% of them singletons. J lost 5 bases, V lost 3 bases, and 4 bases had no gene match. Germline V gene data show CDR1 as SEHNR and CDR2 as FQNEAQ (reference sequence). The CDR3 runs to 14 residues. Sample: blood. The clonotype was recovered from a woman aged 25 to 39 in good health. The rearrangement links TRBV7-9 to TRBJ2-5; 9 bases map to TRBD2. In DNA form, the CDR3 reads TGTGCCAGCAGCTTGAGGACTAGCGAGGAGACCCAGTACTTC. This translates into CASSLRTSEETQYF.